This paragraph reports one T cell receptor (beta chain). The assay was immunoSEQ multiplex PCR, and TCRdb's table has in-frame clones only and misses some. The sample carries roughly 140,000 clones, 80% to 95% recorded once. This CDR3 has 14 residues. Deletions cut 0 bases from V and 2 bases from J, with 8 bases between. Looked up from germline, CDR1 is SGHRS and CDR2 is YFSETQ. The data are from a study of CD4+ T cells in melanoma. The TCR sequence derives from a human donor with melanoma. The J gene is TRBJ2-5, the V gene TRBV5-1, with TRBD2 as a possible D gene (5 bases). In nucleotides, the CDR3 is TGCGCCAGCAGCTTGGGCCAGCGGCAAGAGACCCAGTACTTC. It translates to CASSLGQRQETQYF.